This T cell receptor (beta chain) stems from a study of vaccination and CD4 T cells after COVID-19. Study-wide background: The study collected post-vaccine samples a median 72 days after dose two, with a range of 14 to 241. From HCoV-229E, HCoV-OC43, HCoV-NL63 and SARS-CoV-2, overlapping spike peptides were used to stimulate the cells.

Stated time point: late sampling 161 to 241 days after vaccination in a few convalescent patients. Stated treatment: roughly 10-day PBMC culture with coronavirus spike peptide pools or control peptides (ViraFEST assay). Cultured CD4+ T-cell DNA underwent Oncomine TCR Beta short-read sequencing. MiXCR, run by TCRdb on the PCR reads, gives a single entry per CDR3 protein. The table shows about 21,000 distinct CDR3 sequences, with about 43% occurring only once. Note on this clonotype: Its antigen remains unknown.

This TCR was sampled from a human donor who had recovered from COVID-19. Sequences were derived from CD4+ T cells from blood, cultured in vitro, sampled about 7 months after SARS-CoV-2 vaccination.

The chain's CDR3 is CASTPTVNNEQFF. CDR3 coding DNA: TGTGCCAGCACCCCGACAGTCAACAATGAGCAGTTCTTC. The rearrangement joins TRBV6-1 to TRBJ2-1; possible D gene TRBD1, 5 bases. V lost 7 bases and J 5 bases, leaving 12 bases between the germline ends. The CDR3 loop spans 13 amino acids. Germline CDR1 reads MNHNS; CDR2 reads SASEGT.